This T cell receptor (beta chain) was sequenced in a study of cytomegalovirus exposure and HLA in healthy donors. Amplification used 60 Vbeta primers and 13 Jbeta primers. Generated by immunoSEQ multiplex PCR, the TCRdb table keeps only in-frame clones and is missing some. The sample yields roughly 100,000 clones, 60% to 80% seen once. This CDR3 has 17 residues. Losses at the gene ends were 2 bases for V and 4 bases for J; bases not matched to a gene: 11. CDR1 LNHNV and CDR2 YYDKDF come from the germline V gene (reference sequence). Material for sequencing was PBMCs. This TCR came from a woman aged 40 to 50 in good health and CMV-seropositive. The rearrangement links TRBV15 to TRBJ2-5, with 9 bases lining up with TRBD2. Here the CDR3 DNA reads TGTGCCACCAGCAGACCGGGCCCTAGCGGGATGGGAGAGACCCAGTACTTC. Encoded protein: CATSRPGPSGMGETQYF.